These 21 T cell receptor beta chains share one sample of origin, sequenced in a study of beta chain features in type 1 diabetes. Study-level findings and limits: Type 1 diabetes patients showed a moderate but significant shortening of TCRB CDR3s in all four CD4+ subsets.

These receptors lack a known antigen. Every bit of the isolated RNA underwent reverse transcription, so sequencing read expressed TCRB transcripts. TCRdb's table, derived via immunoSEQ multiplex PCR, lists solely in-frame clones and lacks some. The table includes around 310,000 clones, 13% detected once. The sequencing sample was made of naive CD4+ T cells from blood. The origin of the receptors is a woman in her late teens or twenties with type 1 diabetes.

This clone turned up a few times. The V and J genes are TRBV5-4 and TRBJ1-2; D may be TRBD1 (5 bases). The CDR3 spans 14 residues. Deletions cut 3 bases from V and 7 bases from J, with 16 bases between. The germline V gene encodes CDR1 SGHNT and CDR2 YYREEE (reference sequence). CDR3 sequence (DNA): TGTGCCAGCAGCTACCTGGGCAGGGATGTTGGCTACACCTTC. This gives the protein CASSYLGRDVGYTF.

The gene calls are TRBV6-5 and TRBJ2-5, with TRBD2 matching over 8 bases. The V gene's germline CDR1 is MNHEY and CDR2 SVGAGI. This CDR3 is 15 amino acids long. Trimming cost V 7 bases and J 2 bases; bases outside gene matches: 9. The CDR3 nucleotides are TGTGCCAGCAACACACTCCTAGCGGGTCAAGAGACCCAGTACTTC. This encodes CASNTLLAGQETQYF.

This clone was seen more than once but under ten times. The gene calls are TRBV30 and TRBJ1-2, with 11 bases matching TRBD1. The CDR3 totals 13 residues. The V gene's germline CDR1 is GTSNPN and CDR2 SVGIG (reference sequence). The V gene end was trimmed by 6 bases and the J gene end by 2 bases; junction bases not matched to a gene: 2. The CDR3 DNA reads as TGTGCCTGCGGGGACAGGGGGAACTATGGCTACACCTTC. Translating gives CACGDRGNYGYTF.

This clone has more than one count but fewer than ten. V gene TRBV11-2 combines with J gene TRBJ2-7; 8 nucleotides align to TRBD1. Germline assignment: CDR1 SGHAT and CDR2 FQNNGV. The CDR3 length is 14 residues. V gave up 1 base and J gave up 3 bases; unmatched junction bases: 2. CDR3 residues: CASSLGTGHYEQYF. CDR3 DNA: TGTGCCAGCAGCTTAGGGACAGGGCACTACGAGCAGTACTTC.

This clone was seen more than once but under ten times. The V call is TRBV7-2, the J call TRBJ2-3, with 10 nucleotides matching TRBD2. CDR1 and CDR2 from the germline V gene are SGHTA and FQGNSA. CDR3 length: 14 residues. V lost 5 bases to trimming and J lost 5 bases; unmatched junction nucleotides: 4. The CDR3 region has the DNA TGTGCCAGCAGCCAGGGACTAGCGCAAGATACGCAGTATTTT. Its translation: CASSQGLAQDTQYF.

The chain links TRBV11-1 to TRBJ1-1; a possible D gene is TRBD1 (5 bases). V lost 0 bases and J lost 4, with 6 bases in between. CDR3 size: 13 residues. Germline V gene data show CDR1 as SGHAT and CDR2 as FQDESV (reference sequence). CDR3 sequence: CASSLAGATEAFF. Here the CDR3 DNA reads TGTGCCAGCAGCTTAGCAGGGGCCACTGAAGCTTTCTTT.

In the case of this clone: This same CDR3 is encoded by further DNA sequences in the sample. CDR3 DNA: TGCGCCAGCTCACCAGAGGCGGCATACGAGCAGTACGTC. Its protein product is CASSPEAAYEQYV. The chain joins TRBV18 to TRBJ2-7; the D is unclear. Looked up from germline, CDR1 is KGHSH and CDR2 is LQKENI. The CDR3 loop spans 13 amino acids.

The V call is TRBV29-1, the J call TRBJ2-1, with D unresolved. Germline CDR1 and CDR2: SQVTM and ANQGSEA. V was clipped by 4 bases and J by 3 bases, with 13 bases between them. The CDR3 is 14 amino acids. In nucleotides, the CDR3 is TGCAGCGTTGCTGACTCGTTGATCTACAATGAGCAGTTCTTC. Translating gives CSVADSLIYNEQFF.

The chain uses TRBV4-3 and TRBJ1-2, with 9 bases lining up with TRBD1. The CDR3 is made up of 12 amino acids. Germline CDR1 is LGHNA and CDR2 is YSLEER. After removal of 4 bases from V and 6 bases from J, the junction contained 0 bases not matched to a gene. CDR3 amino acids: CASSRQGDGYTF. In DNA form, the CDR3 reads TGCGCCAGCAGCCGACAGGGGGATGGCTACACCTTC.

This clone occurred a few times. The rearrangement links TRBV29-1 to TRBJ1-1, with TRBD1 as a possible D gene (5 bases). V lost 3 bases to trimming and J lost 5 bases, with 10 bases between them. The CDR3 is 12 amino acids. In germline, CDR1 is SQVTM, CDR2 ANQGSEA. The CDR3 is CSVDGGGTEAFF. The CDR3, as DNA: TGCAGCGTTGATGGGGGGGGGACTGAAGCTTTCTTT.

This chain joins TRBV2 and TRBJ2-6, with a weak D call TRBD1 (5 bases). The CDR3 has 15 amino acids. V lost 4 bases to trimming and J lost 4 bases, with 11 bases between them. Germline CDR1 is SNHLY and CDR2 is FYNNEI. The CDR3 loop is CASSAGIAGANVLTF. The DNA of the CDR3 is TGTGCCAGCAGTGCAGGGATCGCCGGGGCCAACGTCCTGACTTTC.

This clone was detected only a few times. This chain connects TRBV19 to TRBJ2-1, with 7 bases matching TRBD2. The germline V gene has CDR1 LNHDA and CDR2 SQIVND (reference sequence). The junction had 14 bases not matched to a gene; V was cut back by 7 bases and J by 8 bases. The CDR3 loop spans 15 amino acids. The chain's CDR3 is CASNGGGSPWDEQFF. CDR3 bases: TGTGCCAGTAATGGTGGCGGGAGCCCGTGGGATGAGCAGTTCTTC.

The sample holds a few counts of this clone. The chain combines TRBV16 with TRBJ2-5; a weak D match, TRBD2 (5 bases). The germline V and J ends were trimmed by 2 bases and 10 bases, with 11 bases remaining between them. Germline V gene sequence: CDR1 KGHSY, CDR2 FQNENV. The CDR3 is 12 amino acids. CDR3 loop: CASSQGSGGQYF. Written as DNA, the CDR3 is TGTGCCAGCAGCCAAGGAAGCGGAGGCCAGTACTTC.

The chain uses TRBV10-3 and TRBJ2-7; the match to TRBD1 covers 7 bases. V was pared by 6 bases and J by 6 bases, with 11 bases of the junction left unmatched. This CDR3 has 14 amino acids. Looked up from germline, CDR1 is ENHRY and CDR2 is SYGVKD. The DNA of the CDR3 is TGTGCCATCAGCCGGGACAGCGCCCATCGCGAGCAGTACTTC. Protein: CAISRDSAHREQYF.

This clone was found a few times. The chain has TRBV30 and TRBJ1-5, with D perhaps TRBD1 (5 bases). This CDR3 is built from 13 residues. The V gene lost 4 bases and the J gene lost 0 bases, with 7 bases spanning the gap. Germline-derived CDR1 and CDR2 are GTSNPN and SVGIG (reference sequence). Written as DNA, the CDR3 is TGTGCCTGGACCAGGGATAGCAATCAGCCCCAGCATTTT. The encoded protein is CAWTRDSNQPQHF.

A few counts support this clone. The chain is built from TRBV5-1 and TRBJ2-3; 7 nucleotides line up with TRBD2. Germline lookup yields CDR1 SGHRS and CDR2 YFSETQ. This CDR3 region has 14 residues. The V and J ends lost 1 base and 6 bases, in that order; junction bases with no gene match: 5. The CDR3 sequence is CASSLKLGGDTQYF. CDR3 coding DNA: TGCGCCAGCAGCTTGAAGTTGGGGGGGGATACGCAGTATTTT.

The chain is built from TRBV5-4 and TRBJ1-4; 8 bases match TRBD1. There are 14 residues in the CDR3. Trimming removed 5 bases from V and 8 bases from J; junction bases left unmatched: 8. In germline, CDR1 is SGHNT, CDR2 YYREEE (reference sequence). The CDR3 bases are TGTGCCAGCAGTTACGGACAGGGAGGAGAAAAACTGTTTTTT. Translating it yields CASSYGQGGEKLFF.

This clone was picked up a small number of times. This chain connects TRBV5-1 to TRBJ2-7, with TRBD2 identical over 13 bases. CDR3 length: 15 residues. V shed 2 bases and J 6 bases; nucleotides not matched to a gene: 5. In germline, CDR1 is SGHRS, CDR2 YFSETQ. The CDR3 spells CASSFRGLAGPEQYF. The CDR3 nucleotides are TGCGCCAGCAGCTTCCGGGGACTAGCGGGACCCGAGCAGTACTTC.

This clone was seen a handful of times. The chain recombines TRBV11-2 with TRBJ1-2; 7 bases map to TRBD1. Germline assignment: CDR1 SGHAT and CDR2 FQNNGV. V gave up 4 bases and J gave up 4 bases; unmatched junction bases: 6. This CDR3 comprises 14 residues. The CDR3 region has the DNA TGTGCCAGCAGCTCCCCGGGACAGATCTATGGCTACACCTTC. Protein: CASSSPGQIYGYTF.

The gene calls are TRBV19 and TRBJ1-2; D is uncertain. Germline CDR1 LNHDA, CDR2 SQIVND (reference sequence). The CDR3 runs to 14 residues. The V end was cut by 3 bases, the J end by 0 bases, with 8 bases between. The CDR3 here is CASSISNSNYGYTF. CDR3 sequence (DNA): TGTGCCAGTAGTATTAGCAATTCTAACTATGGCTACACCTTC.

The rearrangement links TRBV9 to TRBJ2-2, with a weak D call TRBD2 (6 bases). The CDR3 is 16 amino acids. Trimming took off 4 bases at V and 2 bases at J, with 15 bases between the two ends. Germline V gene sequence: CDR1 SGDLS, CDR2 YYNGEE. For the CDR3, the DNA is TGTGCCAGCAGCTTCCCGAGCGGGTTTAACACCGGGGAGCTGTTTTTT. Encoded protein: CASSFPSGFNTGELFF.